This TCR beta chain was sequenced during a study of sequential checkpoint blockade in melanoma. Clones were read by immunoSEQ multiplex PCR, and TCRdb kept only the in-frame ones, dropping some. The sample has about 32,000 clones, about four fifths seen once. Sample treatment: randomized to nivolumab then ipilimumab (arm A) or the reverse (arm B). Live CD3+CD8+ CD19− CD56− cells were sorted from PBMCs. This CDR3 has 14 amino acids. Trimming pared 3 bases from V and 4 bases from J, leaving 14 bases between. Germline CDR1 reads SGHRS; CDR2 reads YFSETQ. The clonotype originates from a human donor with melanoma. The sample here was CD8+ T cells sorted from blood (inferred from file names), taken from a patient given nivolumab and ipilimumab in sequence. V and J are TRBV5-1 and TRBJ2-7; D remains unclear. The CDR3 nucleotides are TGCGCCAGCAGCTCAACAGTGTTCGTGTACGAGCAGTACTTC. Its translation is CASSSTVFVYEQYF.